This T cell receptor beta chain is drawn from a study of T cell responses to AZD1222 COVID-19 vaccine (dated by TCRdb to the early 2020s). Turning to the overall study: AZD1222 recipients given second doses at about 4 weeks or at about 12 weeks were pooled, since spike-specific TCR depth and breadth were not found to differ between the two schedules. Trial participants were enrolled into age subgroups of 18-55, 56-69 and 70-plus years, which contained 148, 28 and 57 TCR-sequenced participants, respectively. TCR sequencing was performed for 230 to 250 trial participants, of whom about 200 were given two doses of AZD1222 and approximately 25 were given two doses of MenACWY control vaccine. On the study overall, not on this receptor specifically: After two AZD1222 doses, spike-specific TCR breadth and depth were significantly higher than at day 0 and than in MenACWY recipients. The 56-69-year group was small, and its depth increase did not reach significance, likely because of low power. Epitopes outside the regions mutated in the B.1.351 and B.1.1.7 variants were reportedly recognized by nearly half of the unique spike-specific TCRs. Conclusions about previously exposed vaccinees are limited because only six or seven AZD1222 recipients were SARS-CoV-2 seropositive at baseline. The whole spike protein was spanned by vaccine-associated CD4 TCRs, and dominant responses were seen in regions 160-218 and 743-854. Participants were mostly white British and included more females than males, and it was suggested by the authors that clonal diversity may have been underestimated. Because no day 14 peak-response samples were available, repertoires were characterized only after the peak T cell response.

V is cut back by 7 bases and J by 2 bases, with 3 bases in the junction unmatched. Spanning cysteine to phenylalanine, the CDR3 consists of 14 amino acids. Only the CDR3 region is kept as DNA, spanning 42 bases read in frame from base 1. Taken from the germline V gene, the CDR1 and CDR2 loops are SNHLY and FYNNEI. About this clone: Its target antigen remains unknown. No per-base quality is available; no much larger clone lies one base away.

According to the study, the label for this sample's time point signals: baseline before first vaccination. The vaccinee samples were drawn from two UK trials, COV001 and COV002, one of which was a single-blind randomized controlled phase 2/3 trial testing AZD1222 (ChAdOx1 nCoV-19) in healthy adults. For TCRbeta chain sequencing, PBMC samples from trial participants were taken at day 0 and at day 28 after the second dose. The CDR3 regions of human TCRbeta chains were analyzed by immunosequencing. In the original analysis: Repertoire TCRs were matched against a reference library of SARS-CoV-2-specific TCRs generated with the MIRA antigen-specificity platform. Breadth meant the fraction of unique TCRs that were SARS-CoV-2-associated, whereas depth meant the fraction of total T cells that were SARS-CoV-2-associated. Using the MIRA data, every spike-specific TCR was mapped to the spike region that the TCR reacted to and assigned to either a CD4 or a CD8 class. Log10-transformed breadth and depth values were compared by one-way ANOVA with Sidak's multiple comparisons tests. TCRdb took this table from immuneACCESS and kept in-frame rearrangements with V and J called. Such tables lack part of the clones; where checked against another copy, unresolved V genes explain under half of the gap, and the rest is unexplained. Clone size and V and J calls were adopted from that table, with D and trimming inferred from the DNA. Here the sample has approximately 150,000 clones; 87% occur a single time. 2.5% to 3% of the sample is in the top ten clones.

The sequence was collected from an adult in good health. This receptor chain uses TRBV2 and TRBJ2-3; 10 bases in the middle match TRBD2. The sample in question was peripheral blood, obtained on day 0 of AZD1222 vaccination. The CDR3 reads CASMGTSVTDTQYF. The DNA reads TGTGCCAGCATGGGGACTAGCGTCACAGATACGCAGTATTTT.